This TCR beta chain was sequenced for a study of cytomegalovirus exposure and HLA in healthy donors. PCR employed 60 Vbeta and 13 Jbeta primers. Original analysis: An analysis that came later counted 77 million or so unique TCR beta chains, approximately 10 million shared. Sequencing was performed with immunoSEQ multiplex PCR; in TCRdb, only in-frame clones are kept and a portion is missing. The D gene and trimming were derived from the DNA, and the V and J assignments and clone size from that table. The sample records about 200,000 clones, 65% to 85% being singletons. Germline CDR1 is SGHDT and CDR2 is YYEEEE. This CDR3 is 17 amino acids long. The ends lost 2 bases at V and 4 bases at J; junction bases unmatched: 7.

Source material: PBMCs. The TCR comes from a man aged 35 to 55 in good health and CMV-seropositive. The genes are TRBV5-6 and TRBJ1-6; 9 nucleotides agree with TRBD1. In nucleotides, the CDR3 is TGTGCCAGCAGCTTACGTGGGACAGGGTGGTATAATTCACCCCTCCACTTT. Translation: CASSLRGTGWYNSPLHF.